The 8 T cell receptor beta chains below were found in one sample sequenced in a study of blood T cell repertoires in COVID-19. Clones were sequenced by immunoSEQ multiplex PCR, and TCRdb holds only the in-frame ones, with some missing. The sample carries 44,000 or so clones, 80% to 90% recorded once. What was sequenced was peripheral blood. All receptors come from a human donor in a cohort sampled during active COVID-19.

The rearrangement uses TRBV5-1 and TRBJ2-1, with D perhaps matching TRBD2 (5 bases). V lost 4 bases and J lost 5, with 19 bases in between. The germline V gene has CDR1 SGHRS and CDR2 YFSETQ. This CDR3 contains 16 residues. This CDR3 is CASSPLSMEVHNEQFF. In nucleotides, the CDR3 is TGCGCCAGCAGCCCGTTGTCGATGGAGGTTCACAATGAGCAGTTCTTC.

V and J are TRBV14 and TRBJ1-1; D may be TRBD1 (5 bases). Germline CDR1 SGHDN, CDR2 FVKESK. This CDR3 has 13 amino acids. V lost 4 bases, J lost 14 bases, and 20 bases lay in between. For the CDR3, the DNA is TGTGCCAGCAGCCCTGGGGCCTCTTCGTCCCGGTTCTTT. It codes for CASSPGASSSRFF.

The chain carries TRBV19 and TRBJ1-5; D not certain. V was trimmed by 3 bases and J by 4 bases, leaving 13 bases between them. The CDR3 is 15 residues long. Germline V gives CDR1 LNHDA, CDR2 SQIVND (reference sequence). The CDR3 region has the DNA TGTGCCAGTAGTATTGGACTGCTGGAAAATCAGCCCCAGCATTTT. Encoded protein: CASSIGLLENQPQHF.

The chain is built from TRBV5-1 and TRBJ2-2; D call uncertain. The V end was cut by 1 base, the J end by 4 bases, with 11 bases between. The CDR3 runs to 15 residues. Germline assignment: CDR1 SGHRS and CDR2 YFSETQ. The CDR3 sequence is CASSLSSESTGELFF. The CDR3 DNA reads as TGCGCCAGCAGCTTGTCCAGCGAAAGCACCGGGGAGCTGTTTTTT.

This clone appeared a single time. The CDR3: CASSLSLTYEQYF. The CDR3, as DNA: TGTGCCAGCAGCTTAAGCCTAACCTACGAGCAGTACTTC. The V call is TRBV11-3, the J call TRBJ2-7; D is ambiguous. The V end lost 2 bases, the J end lost 2 bases, and 7 bases lay between the germline ends. Germline lookup yields CDR1 SGHNT and CDR2 YENEEA. The CDR3 covers 13 residues. The entire variable domain, with the rest obtained from reference TRBV11-3 and TRBJ2-7, is as follows: EAGVVQSPRYKIIEKKQPVAFWCNPISGHNTLYWYLQNLGQGPELLIRYENEEAVDDSQLPKDRFSAERLKGVDSTLKIQPAELGDSAVYLCASSLSLTYEQYFGPGTRLTVT.

The rearrangement joins TRBV30 to TRBJ2-7; TRBD2 aligns across 9 bases. In germline, CDR1 is GTSNPN, CDR2 SVGIG (reference sequence). There are 15 residues in the CDR3. Germline trimming cut 4 bases from V and 4 bases from J; bases unmatched to any gene: 11. CDR3 region: CAWMKAGGFGYEQYF. The CDR3 coding sequence is TGTGCCTGGATGAAGGCGGGGGGGTTTGGGTACGAGCAGTACTTC.

This chain links TRBV20-1 with TRBJ2-7, with 10 bases fitting TRBD2. Germline trimming cut 7 bases from V and 3 bases from J; bases unmatched to any gene: 0. Germline CDR1 DFQATT, CDR2 SNEGSKA (reference sequence). The CDR3 is 11 residues long. The CDR3 nucleotides are TGCAGTGGGACTAGCGGCTACGAGCAGTACTTC. It yields the protein CSGTSGYEQYF.

The gene calls are TRBV18 and TRBJ2-2; D is uncertain. The CDR3 runs to 12 residues. The V end was cut by 3 bases, the J end by 7 bases, with 6 bases between. Per the germline V gene, CDR1 is KGHSH and CDR2 is LQKENI. The CDR3 spells CASSPYGGELFF. CDR3 coding DNA: TGTGCCAGCTCACCCTACGGCGGGGAGCTGTTTTTT.